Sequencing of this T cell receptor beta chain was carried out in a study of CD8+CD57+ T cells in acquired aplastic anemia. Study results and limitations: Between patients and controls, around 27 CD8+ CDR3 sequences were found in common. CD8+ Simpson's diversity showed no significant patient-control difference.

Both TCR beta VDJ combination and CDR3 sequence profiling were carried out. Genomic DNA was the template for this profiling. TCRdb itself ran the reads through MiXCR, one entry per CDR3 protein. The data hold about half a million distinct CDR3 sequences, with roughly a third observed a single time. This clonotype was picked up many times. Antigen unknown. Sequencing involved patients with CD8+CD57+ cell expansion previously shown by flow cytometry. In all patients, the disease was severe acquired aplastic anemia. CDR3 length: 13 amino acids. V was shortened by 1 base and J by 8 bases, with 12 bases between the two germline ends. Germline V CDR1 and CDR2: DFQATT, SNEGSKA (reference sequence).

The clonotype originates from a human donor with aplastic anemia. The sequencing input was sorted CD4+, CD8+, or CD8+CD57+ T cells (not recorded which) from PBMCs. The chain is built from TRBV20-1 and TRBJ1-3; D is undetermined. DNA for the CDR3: TGCAGTGCTAGAGGCGGGGTCGTGGACACCATATATTTT. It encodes CSARGGVVDTIYF.